The T cell receptor (beta chain) described here comes from a study of graft-versus-host responses after intestinal transplantation. About the study: Those transplanted obtained multivisceral, liver-intestinal, or isolated intestinal grafts. Anti-thymocyte globulin induction preceded two to four years of tacrolimus and steroid maintenance in all recipients.

The study's findings and limits: GvH clones detected in recipient marrow included some appearing first in ileum or blood.

200,000 CFSE-labeled responder cells were plated with 200,000 irradiated, violet-dye-labeled stimulator cells. CFSE-low proliferating responders, CD3+CD4+ and CD3+CD8+, were sorted post-reaction. Assay used: immunoSEQ multiplex PCR; TCRdb lists only in-frame clones, some missing. The data hold about 10,000 clones, with roughly 38% observed a single time. J was trimmed by 1 base and V by 7 bases; bases with no gene match: 3. This CDR3 region has 13 residues. Germline V CDR1 and CDR2: MNHEY, SVGAGI. The input for sequencing was alloreactive CD8+ T cells from a mixed lymphocyte reaction culture, taken before intestinal transplant. Subset: CFSE-low proliferating T cells sorted from roughly 6-day pre-transplant mixed lymphocyte reaction (GvH or HvG direction). The chain carries TRBV6-5 and TRBJ1-1; 7 nucleotides line up with TRBD1. This sequence was found in a human patient who received an intestinal transplant. The CDR3 is CASTAGGNTEAFF. Written as DNA, the CDR3 is TGTGCCAGCACTGCAGGGGGGAACACTGAAGCTTTCTTT.